A selection of T cell receptor beta chains follows, all from one sample in a study of T cells after yellow fever vaccination. TCRdb itself ran the 5' RACE reads through MiXCR, one entry per CDR3 protein. The sample lists hundreds of thousands of distinct CDR3 sequences; roughly a fifth were seen once. The input for sequencing was PBMCs, taken 15 days after the yellow fever booster vaccination. The receptors were gathered from a man in his thirties or forties who received the YFV17D yellow fever vaccine. The CDR3 runs from the conserved cysteine through the conserved F or W.

v_call: TRBV25-1
j_call: TRBJ2-7
cdr3_length: 15
cdr3_aa: CASSEWRTGGYEQYF

v_call: TRBV12-3/TRBV12-4
j_call: TRBJ2-3
cdr3_length: 16
cdr3_aa: CASSLLARLDIDTQYF

v_call: TRBV5-6
j_call: TRBJ2-7
cdr3_length: 13
cdr3_aa: CASSLVAVREQYF

v_call: TRBV7-2
j_call: TRBJ2-4
cdr3_length: 15
cdr3_aa: CASSFSLGAKNIQYF

v_call: TRBV7-8
j_call: TRBJ2-6
cdr3_length: 16
cdr3_aa: CASSLGTGRGANVLTF

v_call: TRBV12-3/TRBV12-4
j_call: TRBJ2-2
cdr3_length: 13
cdr3_aa: CASSLAGGGELFF

v_call: TRBV7-2
j_call: TRBJ1-1
cdr3_length: 14
cdr3_aa: CASNLGGAYTEAFF

v_call: TRBV7-3
j_call: TRBJ2-5
cdr3_length: 13
cdr3_aa: CASSWRVGETQYF

v_call: TRBV3-1
j_call: TRBJ2-3
cdr3_length: 14
cdr3_aa: CASSQPFNTDTQYF

v_call: TRBV19
j_call: TRBJ1-1
cdr3_length: 14
cdr3_aa: CASSNRGRGTEAFF

v_call: TRBV10-2
j_call: TRBJ2-1
cdr3_length: 14
cdr3_aa: CASSGGTGGDEQFF

v_call: TRBV6-5
j_call: TRBJ2-5
cdr3_length: 15
cdr3_aa: CASSLQTGRQETQYF

v_call: TRBV20-1
j_call: TRBJ1-2
cdr3_length: 14
cdr3_aa: CSARGQGANYGYTF

v_call: TRBV9
j_call: TRBJ2-3
cdr3_length: 11
cdr3_aa: CASGDYDTQYF

v_call: TRBV6-5
j_call: TRBJ1-6
cdr3_length: 12
cdr3_aa: CASGKANSPLHF

v_call: TRBV20-1
j_call: TRBJ1-3
cdr3_length: 17
cdr3_aa: CSARDRRGLISGNTIYF